In its sample, the clone carrying this T cell receptor (beta chain) was seen a few times. This CDR3 has 13 residues. Germline V gene data show CDR1 as KGHDR and CDR2 as SFDVKD. Trimming took 9 bases from V and 6 from J, leaving 13 bases between them. TCRdb itself ran the 5' RACE reads through MiXCR, one entry per CDR3 protein. The sample holds over 500,000 distinct CDR3 sequences, 15% to 20% seen once. This sample stems from a study of T-cell memory formation after mild COVID-19. The sequence derives from an adult woman who had mild COVID-19 (a few samples of this study predate the infection). Cell type and time point are not known. The sample was PBMCs or a T cell subset sorted from them (not recorded which). This chain uses TRBV24-1 with TRBJ2-2; possibly TRBD2 for D (7 bases). This CDR3 is CATSRGGAGELFF. Here the CDR3 DNA reads TGTGCCACCTCTCGCGGGGGCGCCGGGGAGCTGTTTTTT.